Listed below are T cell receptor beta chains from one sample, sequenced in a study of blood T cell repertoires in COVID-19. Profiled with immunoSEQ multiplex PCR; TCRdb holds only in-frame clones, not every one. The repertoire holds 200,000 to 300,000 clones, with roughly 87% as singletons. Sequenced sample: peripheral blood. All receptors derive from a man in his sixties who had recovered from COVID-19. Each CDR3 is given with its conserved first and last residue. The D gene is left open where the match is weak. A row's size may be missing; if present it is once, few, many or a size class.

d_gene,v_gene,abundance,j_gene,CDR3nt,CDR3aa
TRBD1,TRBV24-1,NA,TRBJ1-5,TGTGCCACCAGTGATCCTCGACAGGGTGGGTATCAGCCCCAGCATTTT,CATSDPRQGGYQPQHF
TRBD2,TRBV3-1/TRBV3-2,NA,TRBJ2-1,TGTGCCAGCAGCCAAGTTCTAGTAGCGGGGAGCTCCTACAATGAGCAGTTCTTC,CASSQVLVAGSSYNEQFF
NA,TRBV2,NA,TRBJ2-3,TGTGCCAGCACCCGCGGGTTTACAGATACGCAGTATTTT,CASTRGFTDTQYF
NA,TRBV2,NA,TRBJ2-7,TGTGCCAGCAGTGAAGCGCTTGTCAGAACCTACGAGCAGTACTTC,CASSEALVRTYEQYF
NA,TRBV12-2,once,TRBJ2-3,TGTGCAAGTCGCTTAGGGGGCGGGAAAAGCACAGATACGCAGTATTTT,CASRLGGGKSTDTQYF
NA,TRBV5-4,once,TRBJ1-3,TGTGCCAGCAGCTCAGGACAGGGAAACACCATATATTTT,CASSSGQGNTIYF
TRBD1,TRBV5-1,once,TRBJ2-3,TGCGCCAGCACCCGGGACAGGGGACGAGATACGCAGTATTTT,CASTRDRGRDTQYF
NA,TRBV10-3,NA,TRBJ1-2,TGTGCCGTTCAAGGGGATGGCTACACCTTC,CAVQGDGYTF
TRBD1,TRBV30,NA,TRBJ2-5,TGTGCCTGGAGCTCGGACAGGGGGCAGGAGACCCAGTACTTC,CAWSSDRGQETQYF
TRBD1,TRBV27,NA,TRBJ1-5,TGTGCCAGCTCAGGACAGGGGAGCAATCAGCCCCAGCATTTT,CASSGQGSNQPQHF
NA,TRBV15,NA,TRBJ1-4,TGTGCCACCAGCAGGTCGGGGGGCTGGAATGAAAAACTGTTTTTT,CATSRSGGWNEKLFF
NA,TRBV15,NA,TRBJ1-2,TGTGCCACCAGCAGAGAGGAAGGGGATGGCTACACCTTC,CATSREEGDGYTF
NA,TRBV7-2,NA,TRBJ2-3,TGTGCCAGCAGCAAAGGACTTCACACAGATACGCAGTATTTT,CASSKGLHTDTQYF
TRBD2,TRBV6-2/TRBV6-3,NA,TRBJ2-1,TGTGCCAGCAGTTACAGAGCGGGGGGATACAATGAGCAGTTCTTC,CASSYRAGGYNEQFF
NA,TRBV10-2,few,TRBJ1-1,TGCGCCAGCATTCAGAACACTGAAGCTTTCTTT,CASIQNTEAFF
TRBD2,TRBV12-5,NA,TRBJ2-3,TGTGCTACTCAACTAGCGGGGGTAGATACGCAGTATTTT,CATQLAGVDTQYF
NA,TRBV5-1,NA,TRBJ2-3,TGCGCCAGCCGCGCGGGTACAGATACGCAGTATTTT,CASRAGTDTQYF
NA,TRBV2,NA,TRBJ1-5,TGTGCCAGCACTCCTGGGGGCCAGCCCCAGCATTTT,CASTPGGQPQHF
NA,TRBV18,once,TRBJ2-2,TGTGCCAGCTCACCAGGAGAGAACACCGGGGAGCTGTTTTTT,CASSPGENTGELFF
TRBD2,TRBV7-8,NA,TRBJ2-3,TGTGCCAGCAGCTTAGTGCAGCGGGGGGTCGGCGATACGCAGTATTTT,CASSLVQRGVGDTQYF
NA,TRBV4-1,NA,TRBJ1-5,TGCGCCAGCAGCCAAGGGCAGGGAGGCCAGCCCCAGCATTTT,CASSQGQGGQPQHF
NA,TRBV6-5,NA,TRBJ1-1,TGTGCCAGCAGTTACTCCGACAGTCCCAACACTGAAGCTTTCTTT,CASSYSDSPNTEAFF
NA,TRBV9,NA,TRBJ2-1,TGTGCCAGCAGCGTCCGACTGACCCAAACCAGCTACAATGAGCAGTTCTTC,CASSVRLTQTSYNEQFF
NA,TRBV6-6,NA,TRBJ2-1,TGTGCCAGCAGTTACGGAGAGGAAACCTACAATGAGCAGTTCTTC,CASSYGEETYNEQFF